One and the same sample provided the 8 T cell receptor beta chains below, sequenced in a study of CXCR3-negative and CXCR3-positive naive CD8 T cells. Findings of the study overall: CXCR3-negative naive cells had less hydrophobic TRB CDR3s than did CXCR3-positive naive cells.

Researchers prepared the TRB cDNA libraries using 5' RACE with UMI labels. TCRdb re-analyzed the 5' RACE reads; it lists each CDR3 protein once, without DNA. Its listing shows over 100,000 distinct CDR3 sequences. These TCRs are of unknown antigen specificity. Sequences were obtained from naive CXCR3+ CD8+ T cells from blood. Subset reported: CD45RO-CCR7+CD27+CD95- naive CD8+ T cells expressing CXCR3 (TNR3+). Receptor source: a human donor in good health. Some clones in this sample may be carry-over from other donors' samples.

The CDR3 sequence: CASSVAGAVNEKLFF. J is TRBJ1-4 and V is TRBV9. Germline V gives CDR1 SGDLS, CDR2 YYNGEE. This CDR3 has 15 amino acids. The full variable domain, in which reference TRBV9 and TRBJ1-4 provide the parts outside the CDR3, is DSGVTQTPKHLITATGQRVTLRCSPRSGDLSVYWYQQSLDQGLQFLIQYYNGEERAKGNILERFSAQQFPDLHSELNLSSLELGDSALYFCASSVAGAVNEKLFFGSGTQLSVL.

V gene TRBV13 combines with J gene TRBJ2-1. The CDR3 is 15 residues long. Germline CDR1 is PRHDT and CDR2 is FYEKMQ (reference sequence). CDR3: CASSLATTRYNEQFF.

The rearrangement links TRBV14 to TRBJ2-5; checking the TCRdb D call of TRBD1 is not possible without DNA. This CDR3 region has 15 residues. Germline CDR1 SGHDN, CDR2 FVKESK. CDR3: CASSQERRAWETQYF.

The rearrangement joins TRBV5-1 to TRBJ1-1; checking the TCRdb D call of TRBD1 is not possible without DNA. CDR1 and CDR2 from the germline V gene are SGHRS and YFSETQ. The CDR3 consists of 15 residues. The CDR3 sequence is CASSLEGTGGTEAFF. Using reference TRBV5-1 and TRBJ1-1 for the parts outside the CDR3, the full variable domain is KAGVTQTPRYLIKTRGQQVTLSCSPISGHRSVSWYQQTPGQGLQFLFEYFSETQRNKGNFPGRFSGRQFSNSRSEMNVSTLELGDSALYLCASSLEGTGGTEAFFGQGTRLTVV.

The rearrangement joins TRBV12-3 or TRBV12-4 to TRBJ2-7. The CDR3 has 12 residues. The CDR3 reads CASSPVTYEQYF.

V gene TRBV5-1 combines with J gene TRBJ2-7; TCRdb names TRBD2, which stays unverified in the absence of DNA. The germline CDR1 and CDR2 sequences are SGHRS and YFSETQ. The CDR3 runs to 16 residues. The CDR3 region is CASSSDKLAGAYEQYF.

V is TRBV5-5 and J is TRBJ1-1; TCRdb names TRBD1, which stays unverified in the absence of DNA. Germline values: CDR1 SGHKS, CDR2 YYEKEE (reference sequence). This CDR3 region has 15 residues. Here the CDR3 reads CASSLDRGSNTEAFF. Based on the CDR3 plus reference TRBV5-5 and TRBJ1-1, the full variable domain is DAGVTQSPTHLIKTRGQQVTLRCSPISGHKSVSWYQQVLGQGPQFIFQYYEKEERGRGNFPDRFSARQFPNYSSELNVNALLLGDSALYLCASSLDRGSNTEAFFGQGTRLTVV.

This sequence joins TRBV10-3 and TRBJ2-1; TCRdb's D call, TRBD1, is unchecked because there is no DNA. Germline CDR1 is ENHRY and CDR2 is SYGVKD. The CDR3 contains 13 residues. CDR3 amino acids: CAISEGQRGEQFF.